The entry that follows covers one T cell receptor (beta chain) sequence. The data stem from a study of blood T cell repertoires in COVID-19. Study-wide background: Samples taken during acute and convalescent COVID-19 were collected in the United States, Italy and Spain.

In terms of age and location, participants ranged from roughly 18 to 90 years and lived in fewer than 30 US areas. Authors' data handling: From reference gene primer amplification, estimates of nucleated cell counts were derived. The repertoire was sequenced with immunoSEQ multiplex PCR; TCRdb's copy has only in-frame clones and lacks some. V and J calls plus clone size are reproduced from that table; the DNA served to infer D and trimming. The table lists approximately 210,000 clones, around 90% of them singletons. This CDR3 has 12 amino acids. Trimming left V 1 base short and J 10 bases short, with 6 bases between. The V gene's germline CDR1 is SGHTS and CDR2 YDEGEE.

Sequencing was performed on PBMCs or T cells enriched from blood (not recorded which). The receptor's source is a woman in her fifties or sixties with acute COVID-19. The V gene is TRBV5-8, the J gene TRBJ1-6; D gene unclear. CDR3 nucleotide sequence: TGTGCCAGCAGCTTGTCCGGGTCACCCCTCCACTTT. This translates into CASSLSGSPLHF.